This entry features one TCR beta chain sequence. Its target is not known. The record originates from a study of T cell responses to AZD1222 COVID-19 vaccine. Profiled with immunoSEQ multiplex PCR; TCRdb holds only in-frame clones, not every one. Of about 180,000 clones in the sample, around 94% are singletons; the top ten hold 2.6%. Study conclusions and caveats: Repertoires were collected only later (after the peak T cell response had occurred). Per reports, nearly half of all spike-specific TCRs target regions that are unmutated in variants. Researchers report vaccine-associated CD4 TCRs spanning spike, with dominance at 160-218 and 743-854.

This CDR3 region has 16 residues. CDR1 KGHSH and CDR2 LQKENI come from the germline V gene. V lost 3 bases and J lost 2, with 13 bases in between. The sequence came from an adult in good health. Sequences were derived from peripheral blood, sampled on day 0 of AZD1222 vaccination. The chain combines TRBV18 with TRBJ2-2; D call uncertain. The CDR3 nucleotides read TGTGCCAGCTCACCTAATGGGTTGACCAACACCGGGGAGCTGTTTTTT. As protein: CASSPNGLTNTGELFF.